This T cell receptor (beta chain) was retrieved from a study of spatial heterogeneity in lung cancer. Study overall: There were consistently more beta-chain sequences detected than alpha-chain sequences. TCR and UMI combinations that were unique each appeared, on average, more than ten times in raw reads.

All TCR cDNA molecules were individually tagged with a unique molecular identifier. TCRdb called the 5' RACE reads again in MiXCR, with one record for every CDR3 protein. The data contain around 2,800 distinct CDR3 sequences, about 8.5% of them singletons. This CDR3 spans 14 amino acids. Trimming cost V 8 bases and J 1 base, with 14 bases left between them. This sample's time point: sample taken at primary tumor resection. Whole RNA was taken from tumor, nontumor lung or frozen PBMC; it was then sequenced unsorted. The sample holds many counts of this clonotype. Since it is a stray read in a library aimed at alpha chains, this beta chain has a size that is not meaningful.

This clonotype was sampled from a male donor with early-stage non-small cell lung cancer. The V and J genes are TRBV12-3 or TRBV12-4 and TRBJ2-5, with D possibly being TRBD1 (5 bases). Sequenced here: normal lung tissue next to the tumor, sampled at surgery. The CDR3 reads CASVDGAAQETQYF. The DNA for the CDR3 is TGTGCCAGCGTTGATGGGGCAGCCCAAGAGACCCAGTACTTC.